The 5 T cell receptor beta chains below all came from one sample that was sequenced in a study of beta chain features in type 1 diabetes. Every isolated RNA sample was fully reverse transcribed, so sequencing captured expressed TCRB transcripts. Assay: immunoSEQ multiplex PCR; the TCRdb copy retains only in-frame clones and omits some. The sample records 300,000 or so clones, roughly 8% being singletons. Sequenced sample: central memory CD4+ T cells from blood. The receptors were gathered from a woman younger than 35 in good health.

V gene TRBV29-1 combines with J gene TRBJ2-2; 11 bases are a match to TRBD1. J gave up 7 bases and V 7 bases, and 8 bases lay outside the gene matches. Per germline, CDR1 SQVTM and CDR2 ANQGSEA. The CDR3 has 14 residues. CDR3 DNA: TGCAGCGCCCGGACAGGGGGCGGTGGCGGGGAGCTGTTTTTT. Its translation: CSARTGGGGGELFF.

CDR3 sequence reads: CASSPLETQYF. The CDR3 nucleotides read TGTGCCAGCAGCCCGCTCGAGACCCAGTACTTC. The chain links TRBV11-2 to TRBJ2-5; D unresolved. Looked up from germline, CDR1 is SGHAT and CDR2 is FQNNGV. The CDR3 contains 11 residues. V was clipped by 5 bases and J by 5 bases, with 6 bases between them.

CDR3 residues: CASSGNYQETQYF. CDR3 nucleotide sequence: TGTGCCAGCTCGGGGAATTACCAAGAGACCCAGTACTTC. The chain combines TRBV18 with TRBJ2-5, with D hard to call. Germline CDR1 reads KGHSH; CDR2 reads LQKENI. V lost 6 bases to trimming and J lost 0 bases, with 8 bases between them. The CDR3 consists of 13 residues. The whole variable domain, filled in from reference TRBV18 and TRBJ2-5, reads NAGVMQNPRHLVRRRGQEARLRCSPMKGHSHVYWYRQLPEEGLKFMVYLQKENIIDESGMPKERFSAEFPKEGPSILRIQQVVRGDSAAYFCASSGNYQETQYFGPGTRLLVL.

This clone was observed a few times. The J gene is TRBJ2-7, the V gene TRBV7-2, with 9 bases aligning to TRBD1. CDR1 is SGHTA, CDR2 FQGNSA, per germline. The CDR3 is 13 amino acids. With V trimmed by 3 bases and J by 5 bases, 2 bases remained unmatched. The CDR3 loop reads CASSFGQGNEQYF. The CDR3 DNA is TGTGCCAGCAGCTTCGGACAGGGGAACGAGCAGTACTTC.

The chain uses TRBV4-3 and TRBJ2-3; D remains unclear. The V end was cut by 1 base, the J end by 0 bases, with 5 bases between. The CDR3 contains 14 residues. Germline V gene lookup returns CDR1 LGHNA and CDR2 YSLEER. The CDR3 sequence is CASSQATSTDTQYF. Written as DNA, the CDR3 is TGCGCCAGCAGCCAAGCAACTAGCACAGATACGCAGTATTTT.